The 29 T cell receptor beta chains below come from one sample, sequenced in a study of OX40 agonist ivuxolimab in advanced cancers. Produced via immunoSEQ multiplex PCR; TCRdb's table is partial and in-frame only. The table includes tens of thousands of clones, 85% to 90% detected once. The specimen comprised CD4+ or CD8+ T cells sorted from blood, sampled in a trial of the OX40 agonist ivuxolimab. These receptors originate from an adult with an advanced solid tumor such as melanoma, head and neck, liver or kidney cancer.

J is TRBJ2-7 and V is TRBV5-5; D is possibly TRBD1 (6 bases). The ends were cut back, 2 bases at V and 2 bases at J, with 17 bases in the middle. Germline CDR1 reads SGHKS; CDR2 reads YYEKEE (reference sequence). The CDR3 has 16 residues. CDR3 nucleotides: TGTGCCAGCAGCTTTAACGGGGACACCCTGGCCTACGAGCAGTACTTC. Protein: CASSFNGDTLAYEQYF.

V gene TRBV4-3 combines with J gene TRBJ2-7; TRBD1 matches 7 bases. V shed 4 bases and J 2 bases; nucleotides not matched to a gene: 8. From germline, CDR1 is LGHNA and CDR2 YSLEER. CDR3 size: 15 residues. CDR3 region: CASSPKDRNPYEQYF. DNA of the CDR3: TGCGCCAGCAGCCCGAAGGACAGGAACCCCTACGAGCAGTACTTC.

The chain uses TRBV19 and TRBJ2-1, with a possible D match to TRBD1 (6 bases). Germline lookup yields CDR1 LNHDA and CDR2 SQIVND (reference sequence). Trimming removed 8 bases at V and 4 bases at J, with 18 bases between. The length of the CDR3 is 15 residues. CDR3 amino acids: CASRLTGRGYNEQFF. DNA of the CDR3: TGTGCCAGTCGTTTAACAGGGCGAGGTTACAATGAGCAGTTCTTC.

In its sample, this clone was seen once. CDR3: CASSGLAGGSDYNEQFF. In nucleotides, the CDR3 is TGTGCCAGCAGTGGACTAGCGGGAGGCTCGGATTACAATGAGCAGTTCTTC. This chain connects TRBV28 to TRBJ2-1; 14 nucleotides line up with TRBD2. The CDR3 runs 17 residues. V was clipped by 5 bases and J by 4 bases; unmatched bases: 7. The V gene's germline CDR1 is MDHEN and CDR2 SYDVKM.

V gene TRBV19 combines with J gene TRBJ2-2; 11 bases line up with TRBD2. Germline V CDR1 and CDR2: LNHDA, SQIVND (reference sequence). The CDR3 consists of 14 residues. Germline trimming cut 9 bases from V and 6 bases from J; bases unmatched to any gene: 6. The CDR3 here is CASSTSGGSGELFF. Written as DNA, the CDR3 is TGTGCCAGCTCCACTAGCGGGGGTTCCGGGGAGCTGTTTTTT.

This sequence joins TRBV30 and TRBJ1-5; 8 bases fit TRBD1. Per germline, CDR1 GTSNPN and CDR2 SVGIG (reference sequence). The CDR3 totals 14 residues. Losses at the gene ends were 2 bases for V and 7 bases for J; bases not matched to a gene: 7. CDR3 bases: TGTGCCTGGAGTCGGCAGGGGGCGCTGCAGCCCCAGCATTTT. Translation gives CAWSRQGALQPQHF.

V usage is TRBV7-3 and J usage is TRBJ2-1; tentatively, D is TRBD2 (7 bases). With 5 bases removed from V and 2 bases from J, the gap between germline ends came to 16 bases. This CDR3 is built from 16 residues. Germline V CDR1 and CDR2: SGHTA, FQGTGA. This CDR3 is CASSPVGGGTYNEQFF. The CDR3 region has the DNA TGTGCCAGCAGCCCGGTGGGGGGGGGCACCTACAATGAGCAGTTCTTC.

The rearrangement uses TRBV4-2 and TRBJ1-4; no clear D gene. This CDR3 is 16 amino acids long. The ends were cut back, 0 bases at V and 8 bases at J, with 16 bases in the middle. Germline assignment: CDR1 LGHNA and CDR2 YNFKEQ. CDR3 amino acids: CASSQDVRGRNEKLFF. The CDR3 nucleotides are TGTGCCAGCAGCCAAGATGTACGCGGAAGAAACGAAAAACTGTTTTTT.

The rearrangement uses TRBV7-8 and TRBJ1-1, with D unresolved. This CDR3 has 14 residues. The germline gives CDR1 SGHVS, CDR2 FQNEAQ. V shed 3 bases and J shed 5 bases, with 13 bases lying between them. The CDR3 loop is CASSLGDLRTEAFF. The CDR3 nucleotides are TGTGCCAGCAGCTTGGGTGATTTGAGGACTGAAGCTTTCTTT.

The chain joins TRBV7-9 to TRBJ2-7, with TRBD1 as a possible D gene (8 bases). V lost 5 bases and J lost 2, with 16 bases in between. CDR3 length: 15 residues. Germline CDR1 and CDR2: SEHNR and FQNEAQ (reference sequence). The CDR3 bases are TGTGCCAGCAGCCGGAGACAGGGGACTACCTACGAGCAGTACTTC. Amino acid sequence: CASSRRQGTTYEQYF.

In nucleotides, the CDR3 is TGTGCCAGCACCCCAGGTGAAGGAAACACTGAAGCTTTCTTT. This encodes CASTPGEGNTEAFF. The J gene is TRBJ1-1, the V gene TRBV9; D is unclear. This CDR3 has 14 amino acids. V was trimmed by 6 bases and J by 2 bases, leaving 14 bases between them. The germline V gene encodes CDR1 SGDLS and CDR2 YYNGEE.

J is TRBJ2-7 and V is TRBV14; D is tentatively TRBD1 or TRBD2 (5 bases each). The CDR3 has 14 amino acids. Between the trimmed V and J ends, which lost 3 bases and 3 bases, there was a span of 12 bases. Germline-derived CDR1 and CDR2 are SGHDN and FVKESK. This CDR3 reads CASSHWDGNYEQYF. The CDR3, as DNA: TGTGCCAGCAGCCACTGGGACGGAAACTACGAGCAGTACTTC.

This rearrangement joins TRBV6-6 to TRBJ1-2; D uncertain. V dropped 6 bases and J dropped 2 bases, with 19 bases sitting between them. Germline V gene lookup returns CDR1 MNHNY and CDR2 SVGAGI (reference sequence). CDR3 length equals 16 residues. CDR3: CASSQTKRPGNYGYTF. The CDR3, as DNA: TGTGCCAGCAGCCAAACCAAACGTCCGGGGAACTATGGCTACACCTTC.

V is TRBV7-6 and J is TRBJ2-3; 7 bases agree with TRBD2. Germline V gene lookup returns CDR1 SGHVS and CDR2 FNYEAQ. Losses at the gene ends were 2 bases for V and 5 bases for J; bases not matched to a gene: 7. The CDR3 has 15 residues. CDR3 DNA: TGTGCCAGCAGCTTAAGTGGCGGGGAGGGAGATACGCAGTATTTT. This codes for CASSLSGGEGDTQYF.

CDR3 in amino acids: CASSYRGQISGYTF. Written as DNA, the CDR3 is TGTGCCAGCAGTTACAGGGGTCAGATTTCAGGCTACACCTTC. This rearrangement joins TRBV6-6 to TRBJ1-2, with a possible D match to TRBD1 (5 bases). Germline-derived CDR1 and CDR2 are MNHNY and SVGAGI (reference sequence). The CDR3 consists of 14 residues. Trimming took off 2 bases at V and 8 bases at J, with 15 bases between the two ends.

V gene TRBV7-9 combines with J gene TRBJ2-2; D gene uncertain. The CDR3 has 12 residues. Trimming cost V 5 bases and J 9 bases, with 10 bases left between them. In germline, CDR1 is SEHNR, CDR2 FQNEAQ (reference sequence). The CDR3 reads CASSPITRELFF. The CDR3 region has the DNA TGTGCCAGCAGCCCCATAACCCGGGAGCTGTTTTTT.

The chain carries TRBV4-3 and TRBJ2-5, with 8 positions matching TRBD2. The CDR3 sequence is 17 residues long. CDR1 LGHNA and CDR2 YSLEER come from the germline V gene. V dropped 1 base and J dropped 5; count of bases not matched to a gene: 12. The CDR3 region has the DNA TGCGCCAGCAGCCAAGGGTCCCCAGCGGGAGCAGTTGAGACCCAGTACTTC. Encoded protein: CASSQGSPAGAVETQYF.

The chain joins TRBV9 to TRBJ2-5, with D possibly matching TRBD1 (6 bases). The germline gives CDR1 SGDLS, CDR2 YYNGEE. This CDR3 is built from 15 residues. Trimming took off 4 bases at V and 4 bases at J, with 17 bases between the two ends. The CDR3 loop reads CASSLLDSQGETQYF. The CDR3 nucleotides read TGTGCCAGCAGCCTCCTGGACAGCCAGGGAGAGACCCAGTACTTC.

This sequence joins TRBV2 and TRBJ1-5; no firm D call. This CDR3 has 13 amino acids. V was shortened by 7 bases and J by 7 bases, with 14 bases between the two germline ends. Per germline, CDR1 SNHLY and CDR2 FYNNEI. DNA of the CDR3: TGTGCCAGCACAATTGAGGAAGGACAGCCCCAGCATTTT. Translating gives CASTIEEGQPQHF.

The chain has TRBV19 and TRBJ2-5; perhaps TRBD1 as D (5 bases). With 5 bases removed from V and 0 bases from J, the gap between germline ends came to 10 bases. Germline assignment: CDR1 LNHDA and CDR2 SQIVND (reference sequence). This CDR3 comprises 14 residues. The chain's CDR3 is CASSHQGDQETQYF. The DNA of the CDR3 is TGTGCCAGTAGTCACCAAGGGGACCAAGAGACCCAGTACTTC. The whole variable domain, remainder taken from reference TRBV19 and TRBJ2-5, is DGGITQSPKYLFRKEGQNVTLSCEQNLNHDAMYWYRQDPGQGLRLIYYSQIVNDFQKGDIAEGYSVSREKKESFPLTVTSAQKNPTAFYLCASSHQGDQETQYFGPGTRLLVL.

This sequence joins TRBV4-1 and TRBJ2-7, with D perhaps matching TRBD1 or TRBD2 (5 bases each). Germline lookup yields CDR1 MGHRA and CDR2 YSYEKL. CDR3 length: 14 amino acids. The V and J ends lost 0 bases and 2 bases respectively, with 8 bases between them. CDR3 region: CASSQDRGPYEQYF. The CDR3 DNA sequence: TGCGCCAGCAGCCAAGATCGGGGCCCCTACGAGCAGTACTTC.

This chain joins TRBV4-1 and TRBJ2-6, with D possibly matching TRBD1 (6 bases). The CDR3 consists of 15 residues. Per the germline V gene, CDR1 is MGHRA and CDR2 is YSYEKL. Trimming left V 4 bases short and J 5 bases short, with 12 bases between. The CDR3 DNA reads TGCGCCAGCAGCCGAATAAGGGACAGGGCCAACGTCCTGACTTTC. Protein: CASSRIRDRANVLTF.

This sequence joins TRBV28 and TRBJ2-7; perhaps TRBD2 as D (5 bases). CDR3 size: 14 residues. V was shortened by 3 bases and J by 4 bases, with 13 bases between the two germline ends. CDR1 and CDR2 from the germline V gene are MDHEN and SYDVKM. The CDR3 DNA reads as TGTGCCAGCAGTTTTCTAGGGAGTGAGTACGAGCAGTACTTC. Translation: CASSFLGSEYEQYF.

The chain uses TRBV4-3 and TRBJ1-1; TRBD1 matches at 7 bases. CDR1 is LGHNA, CDR2 YSLEER, per germline. CDR3 length equals 17 residues. V trimming: 2 bases; J trimming: 5 bases; junction bases outside the gene matches: 14. CDR3 DNA: TGCGCCAGCAGCCAAAATTCAGGGGGGTTTTCTTCGACTGAAGCTTTCTTT. Amino acids: CASSQNSGGFSSTEAFF.

This chain links TRBV4-1 with TRBJ1-5; tentative D call: TRBD1 (5 bases). CDR1 is MGHRA and CDR2 is YSYEKL in the germline V gene. This CDR3 has 16 residues. Trimming removed 0 bases at V and 5 bases at J, with 14 bases between. This chain's CDR3 is CASSQENRPRYQPQHF. CDR3 nucleotides: TGCGCCAGCAGCCAAGAGAACAGGCCCCGCTATCAGCCCCAGCATTTT.

The chain recombines TRBV6-5 with TRBJ2-7, with TRBD2 matching over 9 bases. Germline-derived CDR1 and CDR2 are MNHEY and SVGAGI. This CDR3 contains 15 residues. V dropped 6 bases and J dropped 4; count of bases not matched to a gene: 10. CDR3 in amino acids: CASSDDSGSLYEQYF. CDR3 DNA sequence: TGTGCCAGCAGCGATGATAGCGGGAGTTTATACGAGCAGTACTTC.

The J gene is TRBJ2-2, the V gene TRBV6-5; D is unresolved. Deletions cut 0 bases from V and 7 bases from J, with 12 bases between. The CDR3 has 15 residues. Germline values: CDR1 MNHEY, CDR2 SVGAGI. The CDR3 region is CASSYSGFGDGELFF. The DNA of the CDR3 is TGTGCCAGCAGTTACTCGGGGTTTGGGGACGGGGAGCTGTTTTTT.

The V and J genes are TRBV28 and TRBJ1-1; TRBD1 aligns across 8 bases. Germline values: CDR1 MDHEN, CDR2 SYDVKM. After removal of 5 bases from V and 10 bases from J, the junction contained 9 bases not matched to a gene. The CDR3 loop spans 13 amino acids. CDR3 DNA: TGTGCCAGCAGTCGGCAACAGGGGGACGGAGCTTTCTTT. Protein: CASSRQQGDGAFF.

There are a few counts of this clone. The J gene is TRBJ2-1, the V gene TRBV27; D gene ambiguous. The CDR3 has 15 residues. The germline V and J ends were trimmed by 2 bases and 0 bases, with 8 bases remaining between them. Per germline, CDR1 MNHEY and CDR2 SMNVEV (reference sequence). In nucleotides, the CDR3 is TGTGCCAGCAGTTTAAACAGCCTCTCCTACAATGAGCAGTTCTTC. This codes for CASSLNSLSYNEQFF.